This T cell receptor (beta chain) was identified in a study of T cells in localized non-small cell lung cancer. Turning to this clone: Its matching antigen is unknown.

V lost 0 bases, J lost 0 bases, and 6 bases lay in between. Germline CDR1 and CDR2: SGHTA and FQGNSA. This CDR3 has 14 residues. The table came from immunoSEQ multiplex PCR; TCRdb's copy has only in-frame clones and leaves some out. This sample has around 91,000 clones; about 87% occur once, and the top ten carry 15%. The study, taken as a whole, reports: Uninvolved adjacent lung showed peak T cell clonality, exceeding tumor. Among blood samples, higher T cell density accompanied longer overall survival. Adjacent lung exhibited a median of about 50 among the 100 most abundant tumor clones.

Material: peripheral blood, obtained before any cancer treatment. The clonotype originates from a man between 35 and 75 years old with stage I squamous cell lung carcinoma. This chain uses TRBV7-2 with TRBJ2-7, with D maybe TRBD2 (5 bases). CDR3 sequence reads: CASSLAGSSYEQYF. As DNA, the CDR3 is TGTGCCAGCAGCTTAGCAGGGAGCTCCTACGAGCAGTACTTC.